This T cell receptor beta chain derives from a study of blood T cell repertoires in COVID-19. About the research overall: COVID-19 samples collected from the United States, Italy and Spain covered acute and convalescent phases. Nucleic acid was either cDNA or gDNA, and it came from T cells, B-cell-depleted T cells, or PBMCs.

The authors' processing: Amplification from reference gene primers served as the basis for estimated nucleated cell counts. Profiling relied on immunoSEQ multiplex PCR, and the TCRdb table lists in-frame clones only, not all of them. The V and J calls and clone size were taken over from that table, and D and trimming were inferred from the DNA. The repertoire holds some 390,000 clones, with around nine tenths as singletons. The germline CDR1 and CDR2 sequences are MNHEY and SVGEGT. V lost 2 bases to trimming and J lost 7 bases; unmatched junction nucleotides: 5. The CDR3 contains 16 residues. This clonotype originated in a human donor in a cohort sampled during active COVID-19. The chain couples TRBV6-2 or TRBV6-3 to TRBJ2-7; TRBD2 matches at 16 bases. The sample was peripheral blood. The CDR3 region is CASSYGTSGGAREQYF. CDR3 in DNA: TGTGCCAGCAGTTACGGGACTAGCGGGGGGGCCAGGGAGCAGTACTTC.